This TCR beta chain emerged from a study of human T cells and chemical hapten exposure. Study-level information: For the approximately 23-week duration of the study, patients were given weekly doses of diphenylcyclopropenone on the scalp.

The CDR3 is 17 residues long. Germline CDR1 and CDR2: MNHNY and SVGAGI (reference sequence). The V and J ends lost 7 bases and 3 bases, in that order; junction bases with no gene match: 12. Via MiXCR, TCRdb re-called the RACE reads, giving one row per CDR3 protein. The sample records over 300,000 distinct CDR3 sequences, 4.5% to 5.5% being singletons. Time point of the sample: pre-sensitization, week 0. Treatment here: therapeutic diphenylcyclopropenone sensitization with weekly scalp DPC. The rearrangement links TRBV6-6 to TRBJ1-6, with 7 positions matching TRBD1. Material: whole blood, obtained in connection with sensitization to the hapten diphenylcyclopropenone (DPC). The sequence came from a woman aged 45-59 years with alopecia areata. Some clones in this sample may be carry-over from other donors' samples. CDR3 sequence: CASTPLRGQIYNSPLHF. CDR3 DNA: TGTGCCAGCACCCCCCTCCGGGGACAGATCTATAATTCACCCCTCCACTTT.